Listed below are T cell receptor beta chains from one sample, sequenced in a study of blood T cell repertoires in COVID-19. Sequencing was performed with immunoSEQ multiplex PCR; in TCRdb, only in-frame clones are kept and a portion is missing. This table holds 200,000 or so clones, roughly 84% found once. Sequenced input: peripheral blood. Every receptor here comes from a woman at least 80 years old with COVID-19, enrolled during active disease. CDR3s include the opening cysteine and the closing phenylalanine or tryptophan. A D gene is named only where the DNA matches it firmly. Clone sizes are given selectively: once, few, many, or a class where the clone is expanded.

TRBJ1-2 TRBV6-1 TRBD1 . CASSEASNPDRDGYTF TGTGCCAGCAGTGAAGCTTCTAACCCTGACAGGGACGGCTACACCTTC
TRBJ1-4 TRBV6-5 TRBD1 . CASSYSGTGSEKLFF TGTGCCAGCAGTTACTCCGGGACAGGGTCTGAAAAACTGTTTTTT
TRBJ1-3 TRBV5-1 . . CASNKGGSGNTIYF TGCGCCAGCAACAAAGGGGGATCTGGAAACACCATATATTTT
TRBJ1-1 TRBV3-1/TRBV3-2 TRBD1 . CASSPRDRGVNTEAFF TGTGCCAGCAGCCCCCGGGACAGGGGCGTGAACACTGAAGCTTTCTTT
TRBJ2-2 TRBV18 TRBD1 once CASSRRDRDFGELFF TGTGCCAGCTCACGCAGGGACAGGGACTTCGGGGAGCTGTTTTTT
TRBJ1-3 TRBV19 . . CASSINNGNTIYF TGTGCCAGTAGTATTAACAACGGAAACACCATATATTTT
TRBJ1-4 TRBV2 . . CASEGWTSEKLFF TGTGCCAGCGAGGGCTGGACTAGTGAAAAACTGTTTTTT
TRBJ2-5 TRBV24-1 TRBD1 . CATGDREETQYF TGTGCCACCGGGGACAGGGAAGAGACCCAGTACTTC
TRBJ1-1 TRBV5-1 TRBD1 . CASSHRGHGLGGTEAFF TGCGCCAGCAGTCACAGGGGACACGGGCTAGGGGGCACTGAAGCTTTCTTT
TRBJ2-3 TRBV7-2 . . CASSLHTDTQYF TGTGCCAGCAGCTTACATACAGATACGCAGTATTTT
TRBJ1-6 TRBV19 TRBD1 . CASSDSGTGYNSPLHF TGTGCCAGTAGCGATTCCGGGACAGGGTACAATTCACCCCTCCACTTT
TRBJ2-7 TRBV19 . once CASSTPAGTAGSYEQYF TGTGCCAGTAGTACTCCCGCCGGGACAGCGGGCTCCTACGAGCAGTACTTC
TRBJ2-7 TRBV18 . few CASSPGQSYEQYF TGTGCCAGCTCACCCGGACAGTCCTACGAGCAGTACTTC
TRBJ2-1 TRBV11-3 . . CASSLVSGWEDEQFF TGTGCCAGCAGCTTAGTTTCGGGGTGGGAAGATGAGCAGTTCTTC
TRBJ2-1 TRBV5-5 TRBD2 . CASSRRLAGGFHEQFF TGTGCCAGCAGCCGGCGACTAGCGGGGGGATTCCATGAGCAGTTCTTC
TRBJ2-2 TRBV7-9 . . CASIQGANTGELFF TGTGCCAGCATCCAGGGCGCGAACACCGGGGAGCTGTTTTTT
TRBJ1-2 TRBV16 TRBD1 few CASSQSRQGIYGYTF TGTGCCAGCAGCCAATCAAGACAGGGAATCTATGGCTACACCTTC
TRBJ2-7 TRBV5-1 TRBD1 . CASSTTGGREYEQYF TGCGCCAGCAGTACGACAGGGGGCAGAGAATACGAGCAGTACTTC
TRBJ1-2 TRBV18 . . CASSPKVTGNYGYTF TGTGCCAGCTCACCAAAAGTAACGGGGAACTATGGCTACACCTTC
TRBJ1-2 TRBV11-3 TRBD1 . CASSFEGQGYTF TGTGCCAGCAGCTTCGAGGGACAGGGCTACACCTTC
TRBJ2-5 TRBV7-7 . . CASSRNIQETQYF TGTGCCAGCAGTCGAAACATCCAAGAGACCCAGTACTTC
TRBJ2-3 TRBV15 . . CATSGFGETGLLVDTQYF TGTGCCACCAGCGGTTTTGGAGAGACAGGACTCCTTGTGGATACGCAGTATTTT
TRBJ1-6 TRBV25-1 TRBD1 . CASSLGGFDSPLHF TGTGCCAGCAGCTTAGGGGGCTTTGATTCACCCCTCCACTTT
TRBJ2-7 TRBV6-6 TRBD2 . CASTSSGGAHEQYF TGTGCCAGCACTTCTAGCGGGGGGGCCCACGAGCAGTACTTC
TRBJ1-2 TRBV28 TRBD1 . CASDRGRNGYTF TGTGCCAGCGACAGGGGGCGTAATGGCTACACCTTC
TRBJ1-5 TRBV2 TRBD1 . CASSPISGTGGRGNQPQHF TGTGCCAGCAGTCCAATCTCCGGGACAGGGGGCAGGGGCAATCAGCCCCAGCATTTT
TRBJ1-1 TRBV9 TRBD1 . CASSPQGATNTEAFF TGTGCCAGCAGCCCTCAGGGGGCGACCAACACTGAAGCTTTCTTT
TRBJ2-5 TRBV5-1 . . CASSSPEGRETQYF TGCGCCAGCAGCTCGCCGGAGGGCAGGGAGACCCAGTACTTC
TRBJ2-2 TRBV27 TRBD2 . CASRYSGGIGELFF TGTGCCAGCAGATACAGCGGGGGTATCGGGGAGCTGTTTTTT
TRBJ1-4 TRBV28 TRBD1 . CASTPQGATNEKLFF TGTGCCAGCACACCCCAGGGGGCAACTAATGAAAAACTGTTTTTT
TRBJ1-4 TRBV19 . once CASRRITNEKLFF TGTGCCAGTAGGCGGATAACTAATGAAAAACTGTTTTTT
TRBJ1-2 TRBV6-1 TRBD1 . CASSEAWGQGYYGYTF TGTGCCAGCAGTGAAGCCTGGGGACAGGGATACTATGGCTACACCTTC
TRBJ1-1 TRBV4-1 . few CASSQRTEAFF TGCGCCAGCAGCCAACGCACTGAAGCTTTCTTT
TRBJ1-2 TRBV12-2 . . CASRLGEEFYGYTF TGTGCAAGTCGCTTAGGGGAGGAATTCTATGGCTACACCTTC
TRBJ2-3 TRBV10-2 . . CASSEWRDTQYF TGCGCCAGCAGTGAGTGGAGGGATACGCAGTATTTT
TRBJ1-1 TRBV29-1 . . CSVEGAGENTEAFF TGCAGCGTTGAAGGGGCAGGGGAGAACACTGAAGCTTTCTTT
TRBJ2-5 TRBV12-3/TRBV12-4 TRBD2 few CASSPSGGETQYF TGTGCCAGCAGTCCTAGCGGGGGCGAGACCCAGTACTTC
TRBJ1-1 TRBV2 . few CASEDSPYTEAFF TGTGCCAGCGAGGACAGCCCGTACACTGAAGCTTTCTTT
TRBJ2-7 TRBV19 . many CASSTITGSEQYF TGTGCCAGTAGTACTATCACAGGGAGCGAGCAGTACTTC
TRBJ2-1 TRBV20-1 . . CSAVAGWEQFF TGCAGTGCTGTCGCGGGGTGGGAGCAGTTCTTC
TRBJ2-3 TRBV7-9 . . CASSMGGPMGTDTQYF TGTGCCAGCAGTATGGGAGGTCCTATGGGCACAGATACGCAGTATTTT
TRBJ2-3 TRBV11-3 . . CASSRGASSTDTQYF TGTGCCAGCAGCCGGGGGGCCTCTAGCACAGATACGCAGTATTTT
TRBJ1-2 TRBV7-9 . . CASSVQGTNYGYTF TGTGCCAGCAGCGTACAGGGTACTAACTATGGCTACACCTTC
TRBJ1-4 TRBV28 . . CASSPPRAEGNEKLFF TGTGCCAGCAGTCCGCCGAGGGCGGAGGGTAATGAAAAACTGTTTTTT
TRBJ2-2 TRBV24-1 . . CATSTHYSGGPGELFF TGTGCCACCAGCACACATTATAGTGGAGGGCCCGGGGAGCTGTTTTTT
TRBJ2-3 TRBV27 . . CASRGAGFLWDTQYF TGTGCCAGCAGGGGGGCAGGGTTTCTCTGGGATACGCAGTATTTT
TRBJ2-1 TRBV2 TRBD1 . CASIDGTGRRVRSTYNEQFF TGTGCCAGCATCGATGGGACAGGGAGGAGGGTGAGGAGCACCTACAATGAGCAGTTCTTC
TRBJ1-4 TRBV4-1 TRBD1 . CASSQDPGGTSEKLFF TGCGCCAGCAGCCAAGATCCAGGGGGCACCAGTGAAAAACTGTTTTTT
TRBJ2-5 TRBV7-6 . . CASSAGGTGKQETQYF TGTGCCAGCAGCGCAGGCGGGACGGGGAAACAAGAGACCCAGTACTTC
TRBJ1-1 TRBV12-3/TRBV12-4 . few CASSLTANTEAFF TGTGCCAGCAGCCTGACAGCGAACACTGAAGCTTTCTTT